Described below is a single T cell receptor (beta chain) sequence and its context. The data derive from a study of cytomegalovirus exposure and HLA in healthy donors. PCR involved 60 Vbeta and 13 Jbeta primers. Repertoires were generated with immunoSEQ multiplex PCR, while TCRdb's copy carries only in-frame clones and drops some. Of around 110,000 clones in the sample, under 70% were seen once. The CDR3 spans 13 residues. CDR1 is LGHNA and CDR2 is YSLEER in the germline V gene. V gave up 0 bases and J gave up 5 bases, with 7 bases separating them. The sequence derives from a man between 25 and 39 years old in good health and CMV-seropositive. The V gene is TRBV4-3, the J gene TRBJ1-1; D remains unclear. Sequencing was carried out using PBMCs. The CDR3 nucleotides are TGCGCCAGCAGCCAAGATCTGTATACTGAAGCTTTCTTT. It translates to CASSQDLYTEAFF.